This TCR beta chain was documented in a study of blood T cell repertoires in COVID-19. Study information: Collection of acute and convalescent COVID-19 samples took place in the United States, Italy and Spain. The cDNA or gDNA used as material had been derived from T cells, B-cell-depleted T cells, or PBMCs.

Germline CDR1 reads GTSNPN; CDR2 reads SVGIG (reference sequence). This CDR3 region has 15 residues. The V gene lost 5 bases and the J gene lost 6 bases, with 21 bases spanning the gap. Authors' processing steps: Estimation of nucleated cell counts relied on the amplification of reference gene primers. The method was immunoSEQ multiplex PCR; TCRdb's version includes in-frame clones alone and lacks a portion of them. Clone size and V and J calls were adopted from that table, with D and trimming inferred from the DNA. The repertoire holds over 80,000 clones, around 67% seen once, with approximately 4.1% in the top ten. In Seattle, patients joined the study during active infection and were tracked longitudinally.

Sequenced input: peripheral blood. The rearrangement uses TRBV30 and TRBJ2-3, with TRBD2 as a possible D gene (5 bases). The receptor was derived from a man in his 70s with COVID-19, enrolled during active disease. CDR3 amino acids: CAWGRMGVSVDTQYF. The CDR3 DNA reads as TGTGCCTGGGGAAGAATGGGAGTTTCTGTGGATACGCAGTATTTT.